This note documents a single TCR beta chain sequence. The data belong to a study of T cell responses to AZD1222 COVID-19 vaccine. Profiled with immunoSEQ multiplex PCR; TCRdb holds only in-frame clones, not every one. Among over 70,000 clones listed, 85% were seen once. Germline V gives CDR1 SGHTS, CDR2 YDEGEE. V was pared by 0 bases and J by 7 bases, with 14 bases between. CDR3 length equals 15 residues. The specimen comprised peripheral blood, sampled on day 0 of AZD1222 vaccination. The source is an adult in good health. The gene calls are TRBV5-8 and TRBJ2-4; D gene uncertain. CDR3: CASSLVHGLVNIQYF. CDR3 DNA: TGTGCCAGCAGCTTGGTTCATGGCTTAGTTAACATTCAGTACTTC.